This T cell receptor beta chain was sequenced during a study of T cell clonotyping in hematopoietic cell transplantation. Study in general: Recipient samples before transplant were obtained post-cytoreduction.

Germline loops: CDR1 MNHNY, CDR2 SVGAGI (reference sequence). J was trimmed by 7 bases and V by 7 bases; bases with no gene match: 6. This CDR3 contains 13 residues. Time point given: recipient sample about 28 days before transplant, after cytoreduction. Samples: about 28 days before transplant, then days 30, 100 and 180 after. The protocol was immunoSEQ multiplex PCR, while the TCRdb copy is restricted to in-frame clones and leaves out a portion. This table has about 19,000 clones, more than 75% appearing once. This clone showed up just once. The sequence came from a middle-aged man with acute myeloid leukemia. Some clones in this sample may be carry-over from other donors' samples. This chain links TRBV6-6 with TRBJ1-5; TRBD1 matches 8 bases. The sample in question was peripheral blood mononuclear cells, obtained before stem cell transplant. The CDR3 nucleotides read TGTGCCAGCATCGGACAGGGAAGACAGCCCCAGCATTTT. This encodes CASIGQGRQPQHF.